The T cell receptor beta chain under discussion was sequenced for a study of PD-1 blockade in classical Hodgkin lymphoma (dated by TCRdb to 2019 to 2021). Background on the whole study: Nivolumab dosing was 3 mg/kg intravenously every 2 weeks, continuing until either disease progression or unacceptable toxicity. A peripheral blood immune signature of response to PD-1 blockade in classical Hodgkin lymphoma was defined using TCR beta sequencing and CyTOF.

General study outcomes and caveats: CD4+ but not CD8+ TCR diversity rose significantly by C4D1 (p=0.0027 vs p=0.16), most apparent in complete responders (p=0.02). Newly diagnosed patients were reported to have lower baseline TCR diversity than healthy donors, and relapsed/refractory patients were reported to have lower baseline TCR diversity still. Lower diversity was seen in patients whose nivolumab began less than 1 year after ASCT, and these patients were left out of later analyses so that immune reconstitution would not confound the results. The study was limited to a single clinical trial cohort, and causes of repertoire differences, possibly disease activity or prior therapy, remained undefined. Baseline diversity similar to that of newly diagnosed patients was observed in trial patients achieving complete response, whereas significantly lower diversity was observed in partial responders and progressors.

The time point label here, explained by the study, means: cycle 4 day 1 (C4D1), after 5 to 7 weeks of nivolumab. Relapse after autologous stem cell transplantation had occurred in all trial patients, and cohorts A, B and C were distinguished by prior brentuximab vedotin exposure. A total of 50 to 70 patients with relapsed/refractory classical Hodgkin lymphoma made up the trial cohort, and each patient's best overall response was complete response, partial response or progressive disease. Single-agent nivolumab was administered to trial patients in the multi-cohort phase II CheckMate 205 trial. An independent review committee assessed best overall response by applying the 2007 International Working Group response criteria. Trial PBMCs were obtained immediately prior to nivolumab initiation (C1D1) and on therapy at cycle 2 day 1 and cycle 4 day 1. Peripheral blood was collected in 8 mL Vacutainer Cell Preparation Tubes, from which PBMCs were isolated by centrifugation and then cryopreserved.

In the case of this clone: What this receptor recognizes is not known. Base quality data are lacking; no much larger clone is found one base away.

Genomic DNA was isolated using the Qiagen DNeasy kit from unsorted PBMCs as well as from negatively selected CD4+ and CD8+ fractions. Amplification of TCR beta CDR3 regions was done by immunoSEQ multiplex PCR with primers that anneal to V and J segments. A synthetic immune receptor repertoire was used to minimize amplification bias, and any residual bias was removed computationally once sequencing was done. As for the original processing: Repertoire diversity was quantified as the Shannon entropy index using custom Python scripts. The unsorted, CD4+ and CD8+ repertoires were each analyzed separately, with the exception of combined analyses, where CD4+ and CD8+ sequences were merged in silico. A clone counted as expanded when the clone's frequency after treatment rose at least 2-fold relative to C1D1, and clones undetected at baseline were given a pseudocount of 0.5. Clones with 0 or 1 copy at C1D1 were defined as singleton clones, while clones with 2 or more copies were defined as non-singleton clones. By matching protein sequences in sorted samples from the same patient, clones expanded in unsorted samples were annotated as CD4+, CD8+ or unknown. Wilcoxon tests were applied to paired samples to test diversity changes from C1D1 to C4D1. Held by TCRdb, this immuneACCESS table contains in-frame sequences only and omits some clones. Under half of the omission traces to an unresolved V gene where checked; the cause of the rest is unknown. The V and J calls and clone size are taken from that table; D and trimming were inferred from the DNA. The table for this sample lists 13,000 or so clones; approximately 80% of them were counted only once. About 15% of the sample comes from the top ten.

The TCR was taken from a human donor with classical Hodgkin lymphoma. The sequencing used peripheral blood mononuclear cells (PBMCs), collected before the fourth cycle of nivolumab.

The DNA reads as follows: TGCAGTGCTAGAGACTGGGAGACCCAGTACTTC. It is translated as CSARDWETQYF. Recombination linked TRBV20-1 to TRBJ2-5; the D gene identity is not certain. The CDR3 measures 11 amino acids from cysteine to phenylalanine. This entry keeps only the CDR3 DNA: 33 bases, framed from base 1. V drops 0 bases and J drops 5 bases, leaving 4 bases in between. From a lookup of the germline V gene (reference sequence), CDR1 and CDR2 are DFQATT and SNEGSKA.